The sequence of this T cell receptor beta chain was determined in a study of blood T cells in healthy people across ages (dated by TCRdb to the mid-2010s). Regarding the research as a whole: In model experiments, template switching captured about one uniquely barcoded TCR beta cDNA molecule for every two T cells. For two donors (one aged 18 to 29 and one aged 80 or older), the study analyzed two additional independent replicas of 1 million unique cDNA reads from the same blood draw. Donors were grouped into four age groups: young (average approximately 15 years), middle-aged (roughly 37), aged (over 55) and long-lived (about 82). To avoid experimental bias, donors of different ages were randomly spread across the sequencing lanes. The study measured age-related changes in TCR beta repertoire diversity using deep sequencing normalized with unique cDNA molecular identifiers.

Systemically healthy Caucasian individuals from Russia, approximately 39 in total and aged roughly 6 to 95 years, were included as donors. Around 9.9 milliliters of peripheral blood were collected from each donor into EDTA-treated Vacutainer tubes. Ficoll-Paque density-gradient centrifugation was used to isolate PBMCs, with at least 7 million per sample. Trizol reagent was used to extract total RNA from PBMCs, with at least 5.5 micrograms per sample. Naive CD45RAhigh/CD27high T cell percentages were measured by flow cytometry on a PBMC aliquot from every donor. A few counts support this clonotype. The clone's antigen remains unknown. No base quality information exists; no much larger clone differs at one position. CDR1 and CDR2 (SQVTM, ANQGSEA) derive from the germline V gene. Clipping removes 6 bases from V and 5 bases from J, with 11 as the unmatched junction base count. Its CDR3 holds 15 amino acids, cysteine through phenylalanine. Left in the record is the CDR3 DNA by itself, 45 bases read in frame from the first base.

The library was made by 5' RACE. Reads for this sample came from an Illumina HiSeq 2500. A second PCR of about 7 to 12 cycles was run with a J-beta primer mix and a sample-barcoded 5' primer. Each TCR beta cDNA molecule received a unique molecular identifier from a template-switch 5' adaptor carrying 12 random nucleotides. At least 3 million CDR3-containing paired-end reads were obtained from each sample. All of the RNA was converted into first-strand cDNA using the Mint cDNA synthesis kit, with a TRBC-specific oligonucleotide serving as the primer. All cDNA was treated with uracil-DNA glycosylase and then went through a first 18-cycle PCR with the universal primers M1SS and BC2_uni_R. The study's own analysis went as follows. For normalization, 1 million high-quality reads, each with a distinct molecular identifier, were randomly selected from each sample. Reads sharing molecular identifiers were discarded rather than binned into consensus sequences. MiTCR, set to a Q25 quality threshold and the strictest error-elimination algorithm, was used for CDR3 identification, clonotype clustering and error correction. A nonparametric unseen species model with Euler transformation was used to estimate lower-bound total TCR beta diversity. The raw public data were reprocessed by TCRdb itself: fastp quality trimming at Q25, MiXCR clonotype calling, in-frame beta chains only. Every CDR3 protein is listed once, alongside the most common genes and DNA of its rows. TCRdb assigned the V and J calls; the authors' analysis was not used. For this sample there are 650,000 to 1,000,000 distinct CDR3 sequences; 46% appear just once. The ten largest clonotypes hold 18% of the sample.

What the work shows at the level of the full study, not this receptor alone: Observed TCR beta diversity correlated strongly with the percentage of naive T cells measured by flow cytometry. Compared with the aged group, the long-lived group had more naive CD4+ T cells, fewer expanded clones and increased TCR diversity, suggesting age selection. Because the CMV infection status of the donors was unknown, age-related changes in expanded clonotypes may potentially have been confounded. As age increased, observed TCR beta diversity per million T cells dropped in a roughly linear way, and a significant reduction was already evident by age about 40. Estimates of total diversity based on one million sequenced T cells were regarded as lower bounds and as underestimates. Conclusive comparison of naive and antigen-experienced compartments was prevented by the profiling of bulk unsorted PBMCs.

The sequenced sample consisted of blood. The clonotype comes from a man older than 75 in good health. The chain employs TRBV29-1 and TRBJ2-2, with 8 bases aligning to TRBD1. The CDR3 corresponds to CSVSLGRGLTGELFF. The nucleotide sequence reads TGCAGCGTCTCATTGGGCAGGGGGCTGACCGGGGAGCTGTTTTTT.